This T cell receptor beta chain appears in the sequencing data of a study of T cell changes during pregnancy in multiple sclerosis. CDR3 length: 17 amino acids. CDR1 is MDHEN and CDR2 is SYDVKM in the germline V gene. Germline trimming cut 6 bases from V and 8 bases from J; bases unmatched to any gene: 15. TCRdb's table, derived via immunoSEQ multiplex PCR, lists solely in-frame clones and lacks some. The data show approximately 130,000 clones, about 96% seen once. The receptor was isolated from a female donor with multiple sclerosis, enrolled in a pregnancy study. The rearrangement uses TRBV28 and TRBJ2-1, with 11 bases matching TRBD2. The specimen comprised peripheral blood, sampled after pregnancy. The CDR3 protein is CASSRDGTSGRVDEQFF. The CDR3, as DNA: TGTGCCAGCAGCCGTGACGGGACTAGCGGCCGTGTGGATGAGCAGTTCTTC.